Below are 23 T cell receptor beta chains sequenced from a single sample in a study of blood T cell repertoires in COVID-19. Profiling relied on immunoSEQ multiplex PCR, and the TCRdb table lists in-frame clones only, not all of them. The sample carries some 310,000 clones, 90% recorded once. Material: peripheral blood. These receptors were taken from a woman in her 40s with COVID-19, enrolled during active disease.

About this clone: The junction shows a germline mismatch at one end, possibly a read error. The chain employs TRBV29-1 and TRBJ1-1; TRBD1 aligns across 9 bases. The CDR3 runs 13 residues. Germline V gene data show CDR1 as SQVTM and CDR2 as ANQGSEA. Written as DNA, the CDR3 is TGCAGCGTTGTAGGACAGGGGAACGCTGAAGCTTTCTTT. This gives the protein CSVVGQGNAEAFF.

V usage is TRBV19 and J usage is TRBJ2-3, with D unresolved. V was clipped by 5 bases and J by 1 base, with 16 bases between them. The CDR3 spans 16 residues. The germline V gene encodes CDR1 LNHDA and CDR2 SQIVND (reference sequence). CDR3 sequence (DNA): TGTGCCAGTAGTCGCCACGCTCCGATAGGCACAGATACGCAGTATTTT. It encodes CASSRHAPIGTDTQYF.

This clone was seen just once. The chain employs TRBV6-4 and TRBJ2-1; maybe TRBD2 (6 bases). The germline V gene has CDR1 MRHNA and CDR2 SNTAGT. This CDR3 is built from 13 residues. The V end was cut by 0 bases, the J end by 13 bases, with 13 bases between. In DNA, the CDR3 is TGTGCCAGCAGTGACTCGACTAGGGTCGTTCAGTTCTTC. The encoded protein is CASSDSTRVVQFF.

The V and J genes are TRBV19 and TRBJ2-5; D may be TRBD1 (6 bases). The CDR3 totals 15 residues. CDR1 LNHDA and CDR2 SQIVND come from the germline V gene (reference sequence). V shed 8 bases and J shed 2 bases, with 18 bases lying between them. The CDR3 protein is CASSGIGQQQETQYF. Here the CDR3 DNA reads TGTGCCAGTTCAGGGATCGGACAGCAACAAGAGACCCAGTACTTC.

This clone was counted only a few times. The rearrangement links TRBV2 to TRBJ2-7, with a weak D call TRBD1 (5 bases). The CDR3 runs to 14 residues. V dropped 3 bases and J dropped 7 bases, with 16 bases sitting between them. CDR1 is SNHLY, CDR2 FYNNEI, per germline. This chain's CDR3 is CASSEAAGPREQYF. CDR3 DNA: TGTGCCAGCAGTGAGGCAGCAGGGCCAAGGGAGCAGTACTTC. Full variable domain (remainder filled in from reference TRBV2 and TRBJ2-7): EPEVTQTPSHQVTQMGQEVILRCVPISNHLYFYWYRQILGQKVEFLVSFYNNEISEKSEIFDDQFSVERPDGSNFTLKIRSTKLEDSAMYFCASSEAAGPREQYFGPGTRLTVT.

At least ten counts were recorded for this clone. The V gene is TRBV7-9, the J gene TRBJ1-2, with 9 bases aligning to TRBD1. The CDR3 is made up of 15 amino acids. Trimming cost V 1 base and J 8 bases; bases outside gene matches: 8. From germline, CDR1 is SEHNR and CDR2 FQNEAQ (reference sequence). CDR3 bases: TGTGCCAGCAGCTTAGAAGGGACAGGGTCTCGCGGCTACACCTTC. Its translation: CASSLEGTGSRGYTF.

V and J are TRBV27 and TRBJ1-5; 7 nucleotides align to TRBD1. With 4 bases clipped from V and 7 bases from J, the junction kept 7 bases outside the gene matches. Germline lookup yields CDR1 MNHEY and CDR2 SMNVEV (reference sequence). The CDR3 sequence is 14 residues long. CDR3 amino acids: CASSSARGHQPQHF. As DNA, the CDR3 is TGTGCCAGCAGTTCAGCGAGGGGGCACCAGCCCCAGCATTTT.

This CDR3 is CASSVRGDYYNEQFF. The CDR3 bases are TGTGCCAGCAGCGTTCGGGGGGACTACTACAATGAGCAGTTCTTC. The chain has TRBV9 and TRBJ2-1, with 7 bases identical to TRBD2. Germline CDR1 is SGDLS and CDR2 is YYNGEE. The CDR3 loop spans 15 amino acids. Trimming cost V 2 bases and J 3 bases; bases outside gene matches: 5.

The V and J genes are TRBV4-1 and TRBJ2-5, with 8 bases fitting TRBD1. Looked up from germline, CDR1 is MGHRA and CDR2 is YSYEKL. The ends lost 3 bases at V and 5 bases at J; junction bases unmatched: 8. The CDR3 consists of 15 residues. CDR3 in amino acids: CASSQVTGGRETQYF. The CDR3 nucleotides read TGCGCCAGCAGCCAGGTTACAGGGGGAAGGGAGACCCAGTACTTC.

The chain recombines TRBV12-3 or TRBV12-4 with TRBJ1-1; D uncertain. This CDR3 has 13 amino acids. Trimming pared 6 bases from V and 3 bases from J, leaving 11 bases between. The CDR3, as DNA: TGTGCCAGCAGCTTCAAACAAGACACTGAAGCTTTCTTT. It translates to CASSFKQDTEAFF.

The chain uses TRBV6-2 or TRBV6-3 and TRBJ2-1, with 8 bases identical to TRBD1. After removal of 6 bases from V and 0 bases from J, the junction contained 4 bases not matched to a gene. Germline CDR1 and CDR2: MNHEY and SVGEGT. The CDR3 consists of 15 residues. The CDR3 nucleotides are TGTGCCAGCAGCCTAACAGGGGGCTCCTACAATGAGCAGTTCTTC. Translated, it gives CASSLTGGSYNEQFF.

The chain uses TRBV10-3 and TRBJ1-4, with D tentatively TRBD1 (5 bases). Trimming took off 6 bases at V and 5 bases at J, with 13 bases between the two ends. CDR1 and CDR2 from the germline V gene are ENHRY and SYGVKD. CDR3 length: 14 residues. The CDR3: CAIRGGTVNEKLFF. The CDR3 region has the DNA TGTGCCATCAGGGGGGGGACGGTGAATGAAAAACTGTTTTTT.

CDR3 in amino acids: CASSYLPSGSKNEQFF. In DNA form, the CDR3 reads TGTGCCAGCAGTTACTTGCCTAGCGGGAGTAAAAATGAGCAGTTCTTC. The gene calls are TRBV6-2 or TRBV6-3 and TRBJ2-1, with 10 bases fitting TRBD2. Germline V gene sequence: CDR1 MNHEY, CDR2 SVGEGT. The V segment lost 1 base and the J segment 7 bases; nucleotides outside the gene matches: 7. The CDR3 extends over 16 amino acids.

This chain joins TRBV18 and TRBJ1-1; D not certain. Per the germline V gene, CDR1 is KGHSH and CDR2 is LQKENI. The V end was cut by 0 bases, the J end by 4 bases, with 12 bases between. The CDR3 runs to 15 residues. The CDR3 DNA reads as TGTGCCAGCTCACCACCTATAGGAGAGTTCACTGAAGCTTTCTTT. It codes for CASSPPIGEFTEAFF.

This chain uses TRBV27 with TRBJ2-6; TRBD1 agrees at 10 bases. The V and J ends lost 5 bases and 4 bases, in that order; junction bases with no gene match: 11. CDR3 length: 18 amino acids. CDR1 and CDR2 from the germline V gene are MNHEY and SMNVEV (reference sequence). CDR3 nucleotides: TGTGCCAGCAGTCCCGGGGACAGGGGAATTCCAGGGGCCAACGTCCTGACTTTC. Translation: CASSPGDRGIPGANVLTF.

The chain uses TRBV7-6 and TRBJ1-1, with 11 bases identical to TRBD1. The CDR3 is 13 amino acids. Germline assignment: CDR1 SGHVS and CDR2 FNYEAQ. Losses at the gene ends were 8 bases for V and 1 base for J; bases not matched to a gene: 0. The CDR3 bases are TGTGCCAGCGGGACAGGGGGGAACACTGAAGCTTTCTTT. Translating it yields CASGTGGNTEAFF. The entire variable domain, with the rest obtained from reference TRBV7-6 and TRBJ1-1, is as follows: GAGVSQSPRYKVTKRGQDVALRCDPISGHVSLYWYRQALGQGPEFLTYFNYEAQQDKSGLPNDRFSAERPEGSISTLTIQRTEQRDSAMYRCASGTGGNTEAFFGQGTRLTVV.

This rearrangement joins TRBV27 to TRBJ1-2; 12 bases fit TRBD1. V trimming: 6 bases; J trimming: 7 bases; junction bases outside the gene matches: 6. The CDR3 is 14 residues long. Germline lookup yields CDR1 MNHEY and CDR2 SMNVEV (reference sequence). The CDR3 nucleotides read TGTGCCAGCAGGCAGGGACAGGGGGCGGGTGGCTACACCTTC. Its protein is CASRQGQGAGGYTF.

The CDR3 is CASSLLGGAGEQYF. CDR3 DNA sequence: TGTGCCAGCAGCCTCTTGGGGGGAGCCGGTGAGCAGTACTTC. The J gene is TRBJ2-7, the V gene TRBV5-6; a weak D match, TRBD2 (6 bases). V was cut by 4 bases and J by 7 bases, with 18 bases left in between. Germline CDR1 is SGHDT and CDR2 is YYEEEE. CDR3 length equals 14 residues.

A few counts support this clone. The rearrangement uses TRBV5-1 and TRBJ1-2; TRBD1 aligns across 9 bases. From germline, CDR1 is SGHRS and CDR2 YFSETQ. The junction had 7 bases not matched to a gene; V was cut back by 4 bases and J by 6 bases. This CDR3 spans 14 amino acids. The CDR3 DNA is TGCGCCAGCAGCGGCACAGGGGGCCAAGATGGCTACACCTTC. Its protein product is CASSGTGGQDGYTF. Drawing the rest from reference TRBV5-1 and TRBJ1-2, the complete variable domain is KAGVTQTPRYLIKTRGQQVTLSCSPISGHRSVSWYQQTPGQGLQFLFEYFSETQRNKGNFPGRFSGRQFSNSRSEMNVSTLELGDSALYLCASSGTGGQDGYTFGSGTRLTVV.

Concerning this clone itself: Without the conserved terminal phenylalanine or tryptophan, this CDR3 likely stems from a read error. The chain has TRBV28 and TRBJ2-7; D call uncertain. Trimming left V 6 bases short and J 3 bases short, with 18 bases between. Germline V CDR1 and CDR2: MDHEN, SYDVKM. This CDR3 contains 15 residues. The CDR3 DNA sequence: TGTGCCAGCAGGCCACCCGGGTCCTCCAGCTACGAGCAGTACCTC. Its protein product is CASRPPGSSSYEQYL.

This sequence joins TRBV6-6 and TRBJ2-7, with TRBD2 as a possible D gene (6 bases). The V gene lost 5 bases and the J gene lost 2 bases, with 25 bases spanning the gap. CDR3 length: 18 residues. The germline CDR1 and CDR2 sequences are MNHNY and SVGAGI (reference sequence). The CDR3 reads CASSPLSGGARTPYEQYF. The DNA for the CDR3 is TGTGCCAGCAGTCCGCTCTCCGGAGGGGCCCGTACCCCCTACGAGCAGTACTTC.

The chain couples TRBV4-3 to TRBJ2-3, with D hard to call. CDR1 and CDR2 from the germline V gene are LGHNA and YSLEER. The V end was cut by 4 bases, the J end by 6 bases, with 11 bases between. The CDR3 extends over 13 amino acids. The CDR3 reads CASSPPLSDTQYF. The CDR3 DNA reads TGCGCCAGCAGCCCTCCACTGTCGGATACGCAGTATTTT.

The chain has TRBV12-3 or TRBV12-4 and TRBJ1-1, with unresolved D. V was clipped by 5 bases and J by 6 bases, with 13 bases between them. CDR3 length: 13 amino acids. The CDR3 is CASSLSIGAEAFF. The CDR3 DNA reads TGTGCCAGCAGTCTGAGTATCGGGGCTGAAGCTTTCTTT.